These 7 T cell receptor beta chains share one sample of origin, sequenced in a study of early T cells in non-severe SARS-CoV-2 infection. MiXCR, applied by TCRdb to the 5' RACE reads, yields one record per CDR3 protein. The sample has some 45,000 distinct CDR3 sequences; about 6% are singletons. The starting material was whole blood, obtained at baseline. These receptors came from an adult who was a healthcare worker with PCR-confirmed SARS-CoV-2 infection or an uninfected control (not recorded which).

This clonotype was seen just once. The chain couples TRBV18 to TRBJ2-3; TRBD1 agrees at 8 bases. Germline V gives CDR1 KGHSH, CDR2 LQKENI. CDR3 size: 18 residues. With V trimmed by 3 bases and J by 2 bases, 13 bases remained unmatched. DNA of the CDR3: TGTGCCAGCTCACCCCTGCCAGGGGGCTTTACCAACACAGATACGCAGTATTTT. Encoded protein: CASSPLPGGFTNTDTQYF.

The table lists this clonotype with many counts. The chain links TRBV19 to TRBJ2-3; D not certain. The V end lost 6 bases, the J end lost 3 bases, and 13 bases lay between the germline ends. Germline CDR1 LNHDA, CDR2 SQIVND (reference sequence). The CDR3 is made up of 14 amino acids. This chain's CDR3 is CASSSWQKTDTQYF. For the CDR3, the DNA is TGTGCCAGTAGCTCTTGGCAGAAAACAGATACGCAGTATTTT. The complete variable domain, with remaining parts taken from reference TRBV19 and TRBJ2-3, reads DGGITQSPKYLFRKEGQNVTLSCEQNLNHDAMYWYRQDPGQGLRLIYYSQIVNDFQKGDIAEGYSVSREKKESFPLTVTSAQKNPTAFYLCASSSWQKTDTQYFGPGTRLTVL.

This clonotype was counted many times. The chain recombines TRBV30 with TRBJ1-6, with 10 bases identical to TRBD1. The V and J ends lost 4 bases and 9 bases, in that order; junction bases with no gene match: 3. The CDR3 is 13 residues long. Germline-derived CDR1 and CDR2 are GTSNPN and SVGIG (reference sequence). The CDR3 sequence is CAWTGTGASPLHF. In DNA, the CDR3 is TGTGCCTGGACGGGGACAGGGGCTTCACCCCTCCACTTT.

This clonotype appeared many times. The gene calls are TRBV7-2 and TRBJ2-7; tentative D call: TRBD2 (5 bases). Germline CDR1 SGHTA, CDR2 FQGNSA. The CDR3 consists of 13 residues. V shed 5 bases and J shed 7 bases, with 15 bases lying between them. As DNA, the CDR3 is TGTGCCAGCAGCCCCCGGGGTCAAGGAGAGCAGTACTTC. This encodes CASSPRGQGEQYF. The variable domain in full, completed from reference TRBV7-2 and TRBJ2-7, reads GAGVSQSPSNKVTEKGKDVELRCDPISGHTALYWYRQSLGQGLEFLIYFQGNSAPDKSGLPSDRFSAERTGGSVSTLTIQRTQQEDSAVYLCASSPRGQGEQYFGPGTRLTVT.

This chain links TRBV7-2 with TRBJ1-3; the match to TRBD1 covers 10 bases. Germline assignment: CDR1 SGHTA and CDR2 FQGNSA. V shed 4 bases, J shed 4 bases, and the junction held 4 bases outside the gene matches. The CDR3 runs 15 residues. In DNA, the CDR3 is TGTGCCAGCAGCTCCGACAGGGGGCGAGGAAACACCATATATTTT. Translating gives CASSSDRGRGNTIYF.

This clonotype was observed many times. The J gene is TRBJ1-2, the V gene TRBV24-1; D may be TRBD1 (6 bases). The V end was cut by 4 bases, the J end by 5 bases, with 10 bases between. The CDR3 sequence is 13 residues long. Germline V gene lookup returns CDR1 KGHDR and CDR2 SFDVKD. CDR3 DNA: TGTGCCACCAGTGAGCCAGGGGTATATGGCTACACCTTC. It translates to CATSEPGVYGYTF.

This clonotype was seen repeatedly, ten times or more. This sequence joins TRBV6-7 and TRBJ2-1, with TRBD2 identical over 7 bases. TRBV6-7 is flagged as an ORF with uncertain function. The CDR3 covers 14 residues. V lost 10 bases, J lost 1 base, and 7 bases stayed unmatched. CDR3 in DNA: TGTGCCATCTTAACGGGGGGATCCTACAATGAGCAGTTCTTC. It encodes CAILTGGSYNEQFF.